This is a list of T cell receptor beta chains from one sample in a study of shared clonotypes between healthy human individuals. Profiling relied on immunoSEQ multiplex PCR, and the TCRdb table lists in-frame clones only, not all of them. Seen here are some 1.5 million clones, 95% to 99% observed once, and the top ten hold 0.4% to 0.55%. The sample consisted of naive CD4+ T cells sorted from blood. These receptors were taken from a man aged 25 to 40 in good health. Both conserved end residues are part of each CDR3. Fields, in order: D gene, V gene, J gene, CDR3 length, clone size, CDR3 DNA, CDR3 protein. A D gene is named only where the DNA matches it firmly. Only part of the rows carry a size: once, few, many, or a class if the clone is expanded.

d_call: TRBD2
v_call: TRBV7-6
j_call: TRBJ2-3
cdr3_length: 14
clone_size: -
cdr3_nt: TGTGCCAGCAGCTTAGCGGGAGGGGCAGATACGCAGTATTTT
cdr3_aa: CASSLAGGADTQYF

d_call: TRBD2
v_call: TRBV4-1
j_call: TRBJ2-5
cdr3_length: 15
clone_size: -
cdr3_nt: TGCGCCAGCAGCCAACCGTCGCGGGAGAAGGAGACCCAGTACTTC
cdr3_aa: CASSQPSREKETQYF

d_call: -
v_call: TRBV15
j_call: TRBJ1-1
cdr3_length: 15
clone_size: -
cdr3_nt: TGTGCCACCAGCACCCGGGGGACGGTTAACACTGAAGCTTTCTTT
cdr3_aa: CATSTRGTVNTEAFF

d_call: TRBD2
v_call: TRBV9
j_call: TRBJ2-1
cdr3_length: 14
clone_size: -
cdr3_nt: TGTGCCAGCACTCTTCAGCGGGAGAGGTATGAGCAGTTCTTC
cdr3_aa: CASTLQRERYEQFF

d_call: -
v_call: TRBV6-1
j_call: TRBJ1-5
cdr3_length: 14
clone_size: -
cdr3_nt: TGTGCCAGCAGGAGCTTCAGAGACAATCAGCCCCAGCATTTT
cdr3_aa: CASRSFRDNQPQHF

d_call: TRBD2
v_call: TRBV5-1
j_call: TRBJ2-7
cdr3_length: 16
clone_size: -
cdr3_nt: TGCGCCAGCAGCCCGAGTAGCGGGTTCCAGACCTACGAGCAGTACTTC
cdr3_aa: CASSPSSGFQTYEQYF

d_call: -
v_call: TRBV28
j_call: TRBJ1-1
cdr3_length: 12
clone_size: -
cdr3_nt: TGTGCCAGCAGTTTAAGCAACACTGAAGCTTTCTTT
cdr3_aa: CASSLSNTEAFF

d_call: TRBD2
v_call: TRBV5-6
j_call: TRBJ2-2
cdr3_length: 14
clone_size: -
cdr3_nt: TGTGCCAGCAGCGGGACTAGCGTGGAAGGGGAGCTGTTTTTT
cdr3_aa: CASSGTSVEGELFF

d_call: -
v_call: TRBV7-2
j_call: TRBJ2-7
cdr3_length: 16
clone_size: -
cdr3_nt: TGTGCCAGCAGCGTAACCGGGGGCCTGTCCCCCTACGAGCAGTACTTC
cdr3_aa: CASSVTGGLSPYEQYF

d_call: TRBD2
v_call: TRBV6-1
j_call: TRBJ2-7
cdr3_length: 13
clone_size: -
cdr3_nt: TGTGCCAGCATGGGAGGGAACACCTACGAGCAGTACTTC
cdr3_aa: CASMGGNTYEQYF

d_call: -
v_call: TRBV5-4
j_call: TRBJ1-2
cdr3_length: 14
clone_size: -
cdr3_nt: TGTGCCAGCAGCCCGGAGGTCCGGGTTCATGGCTACACCTTC
cdr3_aa: CASSPEVRVHGYTF

d_call: -
v_call: TRBV7-9
j_call: TRBJ1-1
cdr3_length: 14
clone_size: once
cdr3_nt: TGTGCCAGCAGCACCAGTCTACAGGGTCTGGGAGCTTTCTTT
cdr3_aa: CASSTSLQGLGAFF

d_call: -
v_call: TRBV7-2
j_call: TRBJ1-1
cdr3_length: 12
clone_size: -
cdr3_nt: TGTGCCACCCACAGGGTGGACACTGAAGCTTTCTTT
cdr3_aa: CATHRVDTEAFF

d_call: -
v_call: TRBV10-1
j_call: TRBJ2-7
cdr3_length: 12
clone_size: -
cdr3_nt: TGCGCCAGCAGTGAGTATGCCTACGAGCAGTACTTC
cdr3_aa: CASSEYAYEQYF

d_call: -
v_call: TRBV28
j_call: TRBJ2-1
cdr3_length: 13
clone_size: -
cdr3_nt: TGTGCCAGCATCGGTGGGCGAGGAAATGAGCAGTTCTTC
cdr3_aa: CASIGGRGNEQFF

d_call: -
v_call: TRBV19
j_call: TRBJ2-2
cdr3_length: 16
clone_size: -
cdr3_nt: TGTGCCAGTAGTATTCAACCAGGCCTTATCACCGGGGAGCTGTTTTTT
cdr3_aa: CASSIQPGLITGELFF

d_call: TRBD1
v_call: TRBV5-1
j_call: TRBJ2-7
cdr3_length: 14
clone_size: -
cdr3_nt: TGCGCCAGCAGCACTACAACAGGGGGCTACGAGCAGTACTTC
cdr3_aa: CASSTTTGGYEQYF

d_call: -
v_call: TRBV10-3
j_call: TRBJ1-5
cdr3_length: 14
clone_size: -
cdr3_nt: TGTGCCATCAGTGAGGGGCAGGGGAATCAGCCCCAGCATTTT
cdr3_aa: CAISEGQGNQPQHF

d_call: TRBD2
v_call: TRBV5-1
j_call: TRBJ2-3
cdr3_length: 17
clone_size: -
cdr3_nt: TGCGCCAGCAGCTCCCGACTAGCGGGAGGGCCAGGGGATACGCAGTATTTT
cdr3_aa: CASSSRLAGGPGDTQYF

d_call: TRBD2
v_call: TRBV5-4
j_call: TRBJ2-1
cdr3_length: 15
clone_size: -
cdr3_nt: TGTGCCAGCAGCCACCCCGGGACTAGCTCTAATGAGCAGTTCTTC
cdr3_aa: CASSHPGTSSNEQFF

d_call: -
v_call: TRBV6-1
j_call: TRBJ2-7
cdr3_length: 15
clone_size: -
cdr3_nt: TGTGCCAGCAGGGAGGGCGCGACCCAATACTACGAGCAGTACTTC
cdr3_aa: CASREGATQYYEQYF

d_call: -
v_call: TRBV19
j_call: TRBJ2-7
cdr3_length: 13
clone_size: -
cdr3_nt: TGTGCCAGTAGTCCCGACAGAGCCTACGAGCAGTACTTC
cdr3_aa: CASSPDRAYEQYF

d_call: -
v_call: TRBV4-1
j_call: TRBJ1-4
cdr3_length: 15
clone_size: -
cdr3_nt: TGCGCCAGCAGCCAAACCGGGACCTCGGCCGAAAAACTGTTTTTT
cdr3_aa: CASSQTGTSAEKLFF

d_call: -
v_call: TRBV2
j_call: TRBJ2-1
cdr3_length: 13
clone_size: -
cdr3_nt: TGTGCCAGCAGTCAACCCGGTTACGGTGAGCAGTTCTTC
cdr3_aa: CASSQPGYGEQFF

d_call: TRBD1
v_call: TRBV27
j_call: TRBJ2-7
cdr3_length: 15
clone_size: -
cdr3_nt: TGTGCCAGCAGTCCGGGACAGGTCCGAACCTACGAGCAGTACTTC
cdr3_aa: CASSPGQVRTYEQYF

d_call: -
v_call: TRBV11-2
j_call: TRBJ1-4
cdr3_length: 13
clone_size: -
cdr3_nt: TGTGCCAGCAGCTTAGGAGAGGGGATAAAACTGTTTTTT
cdr3_aa: CASSLGEGIKLFF

d_call: -
v_call: TRBV2
j_call: TRBJ2-1
cdr3_length: 16
clone_size: -
cdr3_nt: TGTGCCAGCAGCCGGCGAACGGGAGTGGCCTACAATGAGCAGTTCTTC
cdr3_aa: CASSRRTGVAYNEQFF

d_call: TRBD2
v_call: TRBV5-4
j_call: TRBJ2-3
cdr3_length: 15
clone_size: -
cdr3_nt: TGTGCCAGCAGCTTGTCTGGACTAGCGGCAGATACGCAGTATTTT
cdr3_aa: CASSLSGLAADTQYF

d_call: -
v_call: TRBV11-3
j_call: TRBJ2-7
cdr3_length: 16
clone_size: -
cdr3_nt: TGTGCCAGCAGCCCCACGGACACTAGATTTGGTAACGAGCAGTACTTC
cdr3_aa: CASSPTDTRFGNEQYF

d_call: -
v_call: TRBV7-2
j_call: TRBJ2-5
cdr3_length: 13
clone_size: -
cdr3_nt: TGTGCCAGCGATAGCGGCCCCGGAGGGACCCAGTACTTC
cdr3_aa: CASDSGPGGTQYF

d_call: -
v_call: TRBV11-2
j_call: TRBJ2-3
cdr3_length: 19
clone_size: -
cdr3_nt: TGTGCCAGCAGCTTAGATCTTTACCCCCTCTCTAGCGGCACAGATACGCAGTATTTT
cdr3_aa: CASSLDLYPLSSGTDTQYF

d_call: -
v_call: TRBV27
j_call: TRBJ2-2
cdr3_length: 13
clone_size: -
cdr3_nt: TGTGCCAGCAGTTTATCCGGGTCCGGGGAGCTGTTTTTT
cdr3_aa: CASSLSGSGELFF

d_call: -
v_call: TRBV7-8
j_call: TRBJ2-7
cdr3_length: 12
clone_size: -
cdr3_nt: TGTGCCAGCAGCTTAGGGACCTACGAGCAGTACTTC
cdr3_aa: CASSLGTYEQYF

d_call: TRBD1
v_call: TRBV19
j_call: TRBJ1-2
cdr3_length: 15
clone_size: -
cdr3_nt: TGTGCCAGTAGTATTCTCGGGACAGGGAACTATGGCTACACCTTC
cdr3_aa: CASSILGTGNYGYTF

d_call: -
v_call: TRBV7-2
j_call: TRBJ2-5
cdr3_length: 14
clone_size: -
cdr3_nt: TGTGCCAGCAGCTTAGTTGCGGGACGAGAGACCCAGTACTTC
cdr3_aa: CASSLVAGRETQYF

d_call: -
v_call: TRBV5-4
j_call: TRBJ2-5
cdr3_length: 16
clone_size: -
cdr3_nt: TGTGCCAGCAGCTTCGGGTCCGCTAAGGACCAGGAGACCCAGTACTTC
cdr3_aa: CASSFGSAKDQETQYF

d_call: -
v_call: TRBV7-9
j_call: TRBJ2-1
cdr3_length: 17
clone_size: -
cdr3_nt: TGTGCCAGCAGCTCTAGGGGGGGGCTCGCCTCAATCAATGAGCAGTTCTTC
cdr3_aa: CASSSRGGLASINEQFF

d_call: -
v_call: TRBV11-3
j_call: TRBJ2-1
cdr3_length: 16
clone_size: -
cdr3_nt: TGTGCCAGCAGCCTCCATGGGGTCCTATCCTACAATGAGCAGTTCTTC
cdr3_aa: CASSLHGVLSYNEQFF

d_call: TRBD1
v_call: TRBV5-4
j_call: TRBJ2-1
cdr3_length: 17
clone_size: -
cdr3_nt: TGTGCCAGCAGCTCAAAGAAACAGGGGGCTGTCTACAATGAGCAGTTCTTC
cdr3_aa: CASSSKKQGAVYNEQFF

d_call: TRBD2
v_call: TRBV6-4
j_call: TRBJ2-3
cdr3_length: 16
clone_size: -
cdr3_nt: TGTGCCAGCAGCCCTGTTAGCGGGAGGCCCGCAGATACGCAGTATTTT
cdr3_aa: CASSPVSGRPADTQYF

d_call: -
v_call: TRBV6-1
j_call: TRBJ1-5
cdr3_length: 14
clone_size: -
cdr3_nt: TGTGCCAGCAGTGAAGGGGTGGTCAATCAGCCCCAGCATTTT
cdr3_aa: CASSEGVVNQPQHF

d_call: TRBD1
v_call: TRBV9
j_call: TRBJ1-1
cdr3_length: 14
clone_size: once
cdr3_nt: TGTGCCAGCAGCGTTACAGGGGAGAACACTGAAGCTTTCTTT
cdr3_aa: CASSVTGENTEAFF

d_call: -
v_call: TRBV5-5
j_call: TRBJ2-7
cdr3_length: 13
clone_size: -
cdr3_nt: TGTGCCAGCAGCTTGTACAGAGCCTACGAGCAGTACTTC
cdr3_aa: CASSLYRAYEQYF

d_call: -
v_call: TRBV9
j_call: TRBJ2-7
cdr3_length: 14
clone_size: -
cdr3_nt: TGTGCCAGCAGCGTAGATTACGGTTCCTACGAGCAGTACTTC
cdr3_aa: CASSVDYGSYEQYF

d_call: TRBD2
v_call: TRBV11-2
j_call: TRBJ2-5
cdr3_length: 14
clone_size: -
cdr3_nt: TGTGCCAGCAGCGCCCCCCGTGGGGGGGGGACCCAGTACTTC
cdr3_aa: CASSAPRGGGTQYF

d_call: -
v_call: TRBV7-3
j_call: TRBJ2-7
cdr3_length: 14
clone_size: -
cdr3_nt: TGTGCCAGCAGCTTAATGGGTGGACGTGGGGAGCAGTACTTC
cdr3_aa: CASSLMGGRGEQYF

d_call: TRBD2
v_call: TRBV10-1
j_call: TRBJ2-1
cdr3_length: 14
clone_size: once
cdr3_nt: TGCGCCAGCAGTGATCTAGCGGGAGGGAATGAGCAGTTCTTC
cdr3_aa: CASSDLAGGNEQFF

d_call: TRBD2
v_call: TRBV5-1
j_call: TRBJ2-3
cdr3_length: 16
clone_size: -
cdr3_nt: TGCGCCAGCAGCCCTAACAGACTAGCGGGAGCAGATACGCAGTATTTT
cdr3_aa: CASSPNRLAGADTQYF